The 8 T cell receptor beta chains below were found in one sample sequenced in a study of blood T cell repertoires in COVID-19. TCRdb's copy holds only in-frame clones and misses some; the assay was immunoSEQ multiplex PCR. The profile shows under 75,000 clones, more than 60% of them singletons. Source material: peripheral blood. Receptors were obtained from a woman in her forties or fifties with active or convalescent COVID-19.

The rearrangement joins TRBV27 to TRBJ2-1; 9 bases align to TRBD2. Germline assignment: CDR1 MNHEY and CDR2 SMNVEV (reference sequence). This CDR3 has 16 amino acids. Trimming cost V 5 bases and J 5 bases; bases outside gene matches: 10. The CDR3 sequence: CASSPLGAGGDNEQFF. CDR3 nucleotide sequence: TGTGCCAGCAGTCCCCTCGGGGCGGGAGGGGACAATGAGCAGTTCTTC.

V is TRBV19 and J is TRBJ2-3; 7 positions agree with TRBD2. CDR3 length equals 14 residues. The V gene end was trimmed by 4 bases and the J gene end by 5 bases; junction bases not matched to a gene: 6. Germline V gene sequence: CDR1 LNHDA, CDR2 SQIVND (reference sequence). CDR3 in DNA: TGTGCCAGTAGTAGCGGGAGAGATCAAGATACGCAGTATTTT. Protein: CASSSGRDQDTQYF.

V and J are TRBV6-5 and TRBJ2-1; TRBD2 agrees at 15 bases. CDR1 and CDR2 (germline): MNHEY, SVGAGI. CDR3 length: 14 amino acids. V dropped 8 bases and J dropped 7; count of bases not matched to a gene: 3. The chain's CDR3 is CASGLAGGRNEQFF. In nucleotides, the CDR3 is TGTGCCAGCGGACTAGCGGGAGGGAGGAATGAGCAGTTCTTC.

The chain joins TRBV7-9 to TRBJ2-2, with a possible D match to TRBD2 (5 bases). V lost 6 bases to trimming and J lost 1 base, with 12 bases between them. Germline-derived CDR1 and CDR2 are SEHNR and FQNEAQ (reference sequence). The CDR3 spans 15 residues. The CDR3 bases are TGTGCCAGCAGTTCTTTGGCGGGGAACACCGGGGAGCTGTTTTTT. This codes for CASSSLAGNTGELFF.

The CDR3 DNA sequence: TGTGCCAGCAGTTTATCAGGCAGCGGTTTGGGTCCTGGGGCCAACGTCCTGACTTTC. Protein sequence: CASSLSGSGLGPGANVLTF. The chain uses TRBV27 and TRBJ2-6, with D maybe TRBD2 (5 bases). V lost 0 bases, J lost 2 bases, and 17 bases lay in between. Germline V gene lookup returns CDR1 MNHEY and CDR2 SMNVEV (reference sequence). The CDR3 has 19 residues. The full variable domain, its missing parts supplied by reference TRBV27 and TRBJ2-6, is EAQVTQNPRYLITVTGKKLTVTCSQNMNHEYMSWYRQDPGLGLRQIYYSMNVEVTDKGDVPEGYKVSRKEKRNFPLILESPSPNQTSLYFCASSLSGSGLGPGANVLTFGAGSRLTVL.

This chain joins TRBV30 and TRBJ1-5; D may be TRBD1 (6 bases). The CDR3 length is 15 residues. The V gene's germline CDR1 is GTSNPN and CDR2 SVGIG (reference sequence). V lost 0 bases, J lost 6 bases, and 15 bases lay in between. DNA of the CDR3: TGTGCCTGGAGTGTTGGGGACACCCGGGGTCAGCCCCAGCATTTT. Translated, it gives CAWSVGDTRGQPQHF. Full variable domain (missing parts from reference TRBV30 and TRBJ1-5): SQTIHQWPATLVQPVGSPLSLECTVEGTSNPNLYWYRQAAGRGLQLLFYSVGIGQISSEVPQNLSASRPQDRQFILSSKKLLLSDSGFYLCAWSVGDTRGQPQHFGDGTRLSIL.

The V call is TRBV7-6, the J call TRBJ1-1; D uncertain. The germline gives CDR1 SGHVS, CDR2 FNYEAQ. The CDR3 totals 13 residues. V was clipped by 2 bases and J by 1 base, with 5 bases between them. Here the CDR3 reads CASSLSENTEAFF. CDR3 bases: TGTGCCAGCAGCTTATCAGAGAACACTGAAGCTTTCTTT.

The chain recombines TRBV28 with TRBJ1-2; TRBD1 agrees at 7 bases. Germline V gene lookup returns CDR1 MDHEN and CDR2 SYDVKM. The junction had 6 bases not matched to a gene; V was cut back by 7 bases and J by 4 bases. The CDR3 is 13 residues long. The DNA for the CDR3 is TGTGCCAGCATCCAGGGGGGCAGCTATGGCTACACCTTC. This translates into CASIQGGSYGYTF.